This T cell receptor beta chain was retrieved from a study of cytomegalovirus exposure and HLA in healthy donors. Both 60 Vbeta primers and 13 Jbeta primers went into the PCR. TCRdb keeps only in-frame clones here, not all; method: immunoSEQ multiplex PCR. The data contain more than 30,000 clones, around two thirds of them singletons. This clonotype originated in a young man in good health and CMV-seronegative. Sample: PBMCs.

The CDR3 coding sequence is TGTGCCAGCTCACCCCAGGGGTTCACTGAAGCTTTCTTT. Translating gives CASSPQGFTEAFF. The chain employs TRBV18 and TRBJ1-1; possibly TRBD1 for D (6 bases). In germline, CDR1 is KGHSH, CDR2 LQKENI. Trimming removed 3 bases at V and 4 bases at J, with 9 bases between. The CDR3 totals 13 residues.